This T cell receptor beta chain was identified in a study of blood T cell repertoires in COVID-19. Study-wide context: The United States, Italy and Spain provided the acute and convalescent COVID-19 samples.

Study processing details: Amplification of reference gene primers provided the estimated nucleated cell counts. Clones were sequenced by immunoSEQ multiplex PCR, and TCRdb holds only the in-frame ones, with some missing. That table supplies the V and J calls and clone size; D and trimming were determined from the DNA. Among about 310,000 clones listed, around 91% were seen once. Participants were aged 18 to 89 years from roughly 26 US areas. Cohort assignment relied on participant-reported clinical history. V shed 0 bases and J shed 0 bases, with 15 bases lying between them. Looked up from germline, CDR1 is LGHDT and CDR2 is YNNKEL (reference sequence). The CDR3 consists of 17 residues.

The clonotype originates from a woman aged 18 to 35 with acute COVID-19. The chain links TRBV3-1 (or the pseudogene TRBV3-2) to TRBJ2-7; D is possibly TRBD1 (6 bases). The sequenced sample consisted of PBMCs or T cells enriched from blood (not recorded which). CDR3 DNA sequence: TGTGCCAGCAGCCAAGACCTAGGGGGACCGGGCTCCTACGAGCAGTACTTC. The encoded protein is CASSQDLGGPGSYEQYF.